This T cell receptor beta chain was found in a study of vaccination and CD4 T cells after COVID-19. Germline assignment: CDR1 SGHVS and CDR2 FQNEAQ. The J segment lost 6 bases and the V segment lost 6 bases, leaving 15 bases of the junction unmatched. The CDR3 length is 16 residues. As concerns this clonotype: What it binds is not known.

TCRdb re-called the PCR reads through MiXCR, storing one row per CDR3 protein. The sample has about 29,000 distinct CDR3 sequences; 50% are singletons. Time point defined: late sampling 161 to 241 days after vaccination in three convalescent patients. Study-level results: From approximately 23 to 38, the median of SARS-CoV-2-reactive clonotypes rose without reaching significance.

The clonotype originates from a human donor who had recovered from COVID-19. The chain couples TRBV7-8 to TRBJ2-5; TRBD2 matches 8 bases. The sample here was CD4+ T cells from blood, taken about 7 months after SARS-CoV-2 vaccination. The CDR3 DNA reads TGTGCCAGCAGGCCCCCGGGACTAGTCTACATACAGACCCAGTACTTC. It yields the protein CASRPPGLVYIQTQYF. The variable domain in full, completed from reference TRBV7-8 and TRBJ2-5, reads GAGVSQSPRYKVAKRGQDVALRCDPISGHVSLFWYQQALGQGPEFLTYFQNEAQLDKSGLPSDRFFAERPEGSVSTLKIQRTQQEDSAVYLCASRPPGLVYIQTQYFGPGTRLLVL.